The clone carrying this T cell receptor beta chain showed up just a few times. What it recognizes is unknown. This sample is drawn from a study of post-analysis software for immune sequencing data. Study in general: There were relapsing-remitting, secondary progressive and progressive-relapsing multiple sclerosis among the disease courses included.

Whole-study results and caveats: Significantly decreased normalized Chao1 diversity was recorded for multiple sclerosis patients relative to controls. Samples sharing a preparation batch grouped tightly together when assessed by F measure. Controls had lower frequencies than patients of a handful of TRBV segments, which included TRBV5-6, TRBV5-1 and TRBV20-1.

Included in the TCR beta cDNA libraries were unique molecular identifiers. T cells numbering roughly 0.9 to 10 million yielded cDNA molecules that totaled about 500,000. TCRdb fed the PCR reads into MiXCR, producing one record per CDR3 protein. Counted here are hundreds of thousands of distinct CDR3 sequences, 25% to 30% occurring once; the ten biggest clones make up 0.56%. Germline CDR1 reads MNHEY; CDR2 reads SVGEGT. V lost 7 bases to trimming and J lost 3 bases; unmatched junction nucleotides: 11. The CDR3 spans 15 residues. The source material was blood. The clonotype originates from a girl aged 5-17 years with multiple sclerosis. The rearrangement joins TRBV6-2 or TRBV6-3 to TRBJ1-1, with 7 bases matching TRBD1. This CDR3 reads CASTETRGRYTEAFF. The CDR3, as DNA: TGTGCCAGCACCGAGACCAGGGGGAGGTACACTGAAGCTTTCTTT.